This entry lists 32 T cell receptor beta chains sequenced from one sample in a study of CD8 T cells in ankylosing spondylitis. TCRdb processed the 5' RACE reads anew with MiXCR; each CDR3 protein has one entry. Of about 360,000 distinct CDR3 sequences detected, roughly 22% appear once; the ten largest clones hold about an eighth. The specimen was blood, either unsorted or a sorted T cell fraction (not recorded which). Receptors were obtained from a male donor with ankylosing spondylitis or in good health (not recorded which).

As to this clonotype: At one of its ends the junction is not consistent with the germline gene, which may arise from a read error. The chain carries TRBV2 and TRBJ2-5; 8 nucleotides agree with TRBD2. CDR3 length equals 18 residues. Germline values: CDR1 SNHLY, CDR2 FYNNEI. CDR3 protein: CARSSLYLAGDPQETQYF. CDR3 sequence (DNA): TGTGCCCGCAGTTCATTGTATCTAGCGGGTGACCCCCAAGAGACCCAGTACTTC.

The rearrangement joins TRBV30 to TRBJ2-1, with 8 bases aligning to TRBD1. There are 12 residues in the CDR3. The junction had 2 bases not matched to a gene; V was cut back by 1 base and J by 9 bases. Germline assignment: CDR1 GTSNPN and CDR2 SVGIG (reference sequence). The CDR3 protein is CAWSADRGEQFF. CDR3 bases: TGTGCCTGGAGTGCCGACAGGGGTGAGCAGTTCTTC.

This clonotype was picked up a small number of times. The V gene is TRBV21-1, the J gene TRBJ2-5; the D call TRBD1 from the table was never checked on the DNA. TRBV21-1 is a listed pseudogene. The CDR3 covers 14 residues. The CDR3 here is CASSNRRGEETQYF. CDR3 DNA: TGTGCCAGCAGCAACCGTCGGGGGGAAGAGACCCAGTACTTC.

This clonotype was detected a few times. V usage is TRBV12-3 or TRBV12-4 and J usage is TRBJ2-4; no firm D call. V lost 3 bases to trimming and J lost 0 bases, with 15 bases between them. The CDR3 sequence is 17 residues long. The CDR3, as DNA: TGTGCCAGCAGTTTGGCGACTTTTGAGCGAGCCAAAAACATTCAGTACTTC. Encoded protein: CASSLATFERAKNIQYF.

This clonotype came up a few times. This chain uses TRBV12-3 or TRBV12-4 with TRBJ2-1; tentatively, D is TRBD1 (5 bases). CDR3 length: 14 residues. The ends were cut back, 0 bases at V and 7 bases at J, with 10 bases in the middle. The CDR3 is CASSLAGVGNEQFF. The CDR3 bases are TGTGCCAGCAGTTTAGCAGGGGTAGGTAATGAGCAGTTCTTC.

This clonotype was recorded many times. The V gene is TRBV19, the J gene TRBJ2-1; D possibly corresponds to TRBD2 (7 bases). Looked up from germline, CDR1 is LNHDA and CDR2 is SQIVND (reference sequence). Between the trimmed V and J ends, which lost 10 bases and 0 bases, there was a span of 19 bases. This CDR3 is 16 amino acids long. The CDR3 DNA reads as TGTGCCACTCGGAGGGGGGGGGAAAGCTCCTACAATGAGCAGTTCTTC. Its translation: CATRRGGESSYNEQFF.

The gene calls are TRBV5-1 and TRBJ2-5; D gene unclear. Germline V lookup: CDR1 SGHRS, CDR2 YFSETQ. There are 16 residues in the CDR3. V was clipped by 0 bases and J by 1 base, with 13 bases between them. Here the CDR3 reads CASSLGVSAVQETQYF. The CDR3 DNA follows: TGCGCCAGCAGCTTGGGGGTGTCCGCCGTCCAAGAGACCCAGTACTTC.

This clonotype showed up just a few times. This chain joins TRBV5-1 and TRBJ2-1; 8 bases map to TRBD2. Germline V gives CDR1 SGHRS, CDR2 YFSETQ. With 2 bases clipped from V and 2 bases from J, the junction kept 9 bases outside the gene matches. The CDR3 length is 17 residues. CDR3 amino acids: CASSLWVGGGPYNEQFF. CDR3 in DNA: TGCGCCAGCAGCTTATGGGTAGGCGGGGGGCCCTACAATGAGCAGTTCTTC.

V is TRBV12-5 and J is TRBJ2-1; D not certain. CDR1 and CDR2 (germline): LGHNT, FRNRAP. This CDR3 has 13 amino acids. The V gene lost 9 bases and the J gene lost 3 bases, with 12 bases spanning the gap. The CDR3 reads CASRPDGYNEQFF. For the CDR3, the DNA is TGTGCTAGCAGACCGGATGGCTACAATGAGCAGTTCTTC.

This clonotype was observed once. An end of the junction differs from the germline gene, which may be a read error. The genes are TRBV7-6 and TRBJ2-5; D remains ambiguous. Germline values: CDR1 SGHVS, CDR2 FNYEAQ. CDR3 length: 12 residues. CDR3 nucleotides: TGTGCCAGCTGCTTTTTGGGGGAGACCCAGTACTTC. Protein sequence: CASCFLGETQYF.

Only a few counts were recorded for this clonotype. The chain links TRBV12-3 or TRBV12-4 to TRBJ2-5; D perhaps matches TRBD2 (7 bases). The CDR3 contains 15 residues. Trimming cost V 8 bases and J 3 bases, with 19 bases left between them. As DNA, the CDR3 is TGTGCCAGCTCCGCACGGCGGGGGCCTGAAGAGACCCAGTACTTC. Protein: CASSARRGPEETQYF.

There are a few counts of this clonotype. The V and J genes are TRBV20-1 and TRBJ1-6; D may be TRBD1 (5 bases). CDR1 is DFQATT and CDR2 is SNEGSKA in the germline V gene (reference sequence). There are 19 residues in the CDR3. V was pared by 0 bases and J by 0 bases, with 18 bases between. DNA of the CDR3: TGCAGTGCTAGAGATCGGCCGAGTGGGGGGAGCTCCTATAATTCACCCCTCCACTTT. This sequence encodes CSARDRPSGGSSYNSPLHF.

The rearrangement links TRBV7-2 to TRBJ2-1, with D possibly called TRBD1 or TRBD2 (5 bases each). The germline gives CDR1 SGHTA, CDR2 FQGNSA. CDR3 length: 14 residues. The V end lost 5 bases, the J end lost 4 bases, and 12 bases lay between the germline ends. The CDR3 bases are TGTGCCAGCAGCCCCGAGGGGTTTTACAATGAGCAGTTCTTC. This codes for CASSPEGFYNEQFF.

The V gene is TRBV4-2, the J gene TRBJ2-7, with 9 nucleotides matching TRBD2. After removal of 4 bases from V and 4 bases from J, the junction contained 8 bases not matched to a gene. Germline lookup yields CDR1 LGHNA and CDR2 YNFKEQ. This CDR3 has 15 residues. The CDR3 protein is CASSPQRGEEYEQYF. CDR3 coding DNA: TGTGCCAGCAGCCCCCAGCGGGGGGAAGAGTACGAGCAGTACTTC.

CDR3 region: CASSLAVRQDQEEQYF. CDR3 bases: TGTGCCAGCAGCTTAGCGGTGCGACAGGATCAAGAAGAGCAGTACTTC. The chain links TRBV7-9 to TRBJ2-7; the D gene is possibly TRBD1 (6 bases). The germline V and J ends were trimmed by 0 bases and 7 bases, with 19 bases remaining between them. CDR1 and CDR2 from the germline V gene are SEHNR and FQNEAQ (reference sequence). The CDR3 loop spans 16 amino acids.

The chain carries TRBV13 and TRBJ2-4; TRBD2 might be the D (5 bases). This CDR3 comprises 13 residues. CDR1 is PRHDT, CDR2 FYEKMQ, per germline (reference sequence). The germline V and J ends were trimmed by 0 bases and 6 bases, with 6 bases remaining between them. The CDR3 loop is CASSLGAGNIQYF. In nucleotides, the CDR3 is TGTGCCAGCAGCTTAGGCGCGGGAAACATTCAGTACTTC.

This sequence joins TRBV9 and TRBJ2-7; D call uncertain. This CDR3 is 15 amino acids long. CDR1 and CDR2 (germline): SGDLS, YYNGEE. The V gene lost 0 bases and the J gene lost 0 bases, with 10 bases spanning the gap. The CDR3 loop reads CASSVGSSGSYEQYF. The CDR3 DNA follows: TGTGCCAGCAGCGTAGGGTCCTCTGGCTCCTACGAGCAGTACTTC.

This clonotype was seen a handful of times. The chain links TRBV3-1 to TRBJ2-1, with D possibly called TRBD1 or TRBD2 (5 bases each). Germline assignment: CDR1 LGHDT and CDR2 YNNKEL (reference sequence). V lost 2 bases to trimming and J lost 2 bases, with 10 bases between them. The length of the CDR3 is 15 residues. The CDR3 region is CASSQPGPTYNEQFF. In nucleotides, the CDR3 is TGTGCCAGCAGCCAACCGGGACCAACCTACAATGAGCAGTTCTTC.

For this clonotype: A read error may account for a junction end that differs from germline. The V and J genes are TRBV4-2 and TRBJ2-7; D ambiguous. The CDR3 consists of 15 residues. Per the germline V gene, CDR1 is LGHNA and CDR2 is YNFKEQ. CDR3 bases: TGTGCCAGCAGCCAAGATCATGACATGACCTACAAGCAGTACTTC. Translating gives CASSQDHDMTYKQYF.

This clonotype has just a few counts. The V gene is TRBV2, the J gene TRBJ2-3, with 11 bases matching TRBD2. Looked up from germline, CDR1 is SNHLY and CDR2 is FYNNEI. CDR3 size: 16 residues. Trimming at V came to 11 bases and at J to 6 bases, leaving 16 bases not matched to a gene. CDR3 DNA: TGTGCCGAGCGAGGGACTAGCGGATCTCCGCGGGATACGCAGTATTTT. Its translation: CAERGTSGSPRDTQYF.

This clonotype was detected only a few times. The genes are TRBV5-6 and TRBJ2-3, with D possibly TRBD1 on 6 matching bases. The CDR3 totals 17 residues. Germline CDR1 and CDR2: SGHDT and YYEEEE. The V gene lost 1 base and the J gene lost 1 base, with 16 bases spanning the gap. The CDR3 is CASSLIQGSIGTDTQYF. In nucleotides, the CDR3 is TGTGCCAGCAGCTTGATTCAGGGGAGTATCGGCACAGATACGCAGTATTTT.

This clonotype was counted between two and nine times. The rearrangement joins TRBV25-1 to TRBJ2-3, with 7 bases lining up with TRBD1. V shed 1 base, J shed 0 bases, and the junction held 1 base outside the gene matches. The V gene's germline CDR1 is MGHDK and CDR2 SYGVNS. The CDR3 totals 15 residues. CDR3 region: CASSEWDRSTDTQYF. DNA of the CDR3: TGTGCCAGCAGTGAATGGGACAGAAGCACAGATACGCAGTATTTT. The full variable domain, in which reference TRBV25-1 and TRBJ2-3 provide the parts outside the CDR3, is EADIYQTPRYLVIGTGKKITLECSQTMGHDKMYWYQQDPGMELHLIHYSYGVNSTEKGDLSSESTVSRIRTEHFPLTLESARPSHTSQYLCASSEWDRSTDTQYFGPGTRLTVL.

V gene TRBV5-1 combines with J gene TRBJ2-1; TRBD1 agrees at 8 bases. This CDR3 is built from 15 residues. Germline CDR1 and CDR2: SGHRS and YFSETQ. J lost 6 bases, V lost 5 bases, and 10 bases had no gene match. The CDR3 spells CASSIGQGLGNEQFF. CDR3 sequence (DNA): TGCGCCAGCAGTATCGGACAGGGATTGGGCAATGAGCAGTTCTTC.

This clonotype was detected only a few times. The chain joins TRBV24-1 to TRBJ2-1; D not resolved. From germline, CDR1 is KGHDR and CDR2 SFDVKD. V was trimmed by 3 bases and J by 0 bases, leaving 17 bases between them. This CDR3 contains 18 residues. DNA of the CDR3: TGTGCCACCAGTGATCCCCAGACCGATTACACCTCCTACAATGAGCAGTTCTTC. Its protein product is CATSDPQTDYTSYNEQFF.

This chain uses TRBV7-8 with TRBJ2-3; 10 bases fit TRBD2. The CDR3 is made up of 16 amino acids. CDR1 and CDR2 (germline): SGHVS, FQNEAQ. Trimming at V came to 1 base and at J to 4 bases, leaving 5 bases not matched to a gene. CDR3 loop: CASSLGSGGTADTQYF. DNA of the CDR3: TGTGCCAGCAGCTTAGGTAGCGGGGGGACCGCAGATACGCAGTATTTT.

V and J are TRBV11-2 and TRBJ2-7, with D possibly being TRBD1 (7 bases). Germline V lookup: CDR1 SGHAT, CDR2 FQNNGV. CDR3 length: 14 amino acids. Trimming removed 5 bases from V and 3 bases from J, with 14 bases in between. The chain's CDR3 is CASSTQGGGYEQYF. The DNA of the CDR3 is TGTGCCAGCAGCACCCAGGGGGGTGGCTACGAGCAGTACTTC.

This clonotype was counted at least ten times. The rearrangement joins TRBV15 to TRBJ1-5; no reliable D call. V was shortened by 5 bases and J by 1 base, with 9 bases between the two germline ends. The germline V gene has CDR1 LNHNV and CDR2 YYDKDF (reference sequence). The CDR3 is made up of 14 amino acids. The CDR3, as DNA: TGTGCCACCAGCCTTGGACGGAGCAATCAGCCCCAGCATTTT. It translates to CATSLGRSNQPQHF.

This clonotype was counted between two and nine times. The gene calls are TRBV12-3 or TRBV12-4 and TRBJ2-5; 9 bases are a match to TRBD1. This CDR3 comprises 14 residues. V lost 6 bases and J lost 3; bases outside the gene matches: 5. The CDR3 sequence is CASRLTGGEETQYF. The CDR3 DNA reads TGTGCCAGCAGACTAACAGGGGGCGAAGAGACCCAGTACTTC.

This clonotype has only a few counts. The chain employs TRBV24-1 and TRBJ2-3; 10 nucleotides align to TRBD2. With V trimmed by 10 bases and J by 4 bases, 13 bases remained unmatched. Germline CDR1 is KGHDR and CDR2 is SFDVKD. The CDR3 runs 16 residues. The CDR3 loop is CATEAPERGGPDTQYF. CDR3 DNA sequence: TGTGCCACTGAAGCGCCGGAGCGGGGGGGACCAGATACGCAGTATTTT.

The chain uses TRBV7-2 and TRBJ2-3; unclear D gene. From germline, CDR1 is SGHTA and CDR2 FQGNSA. V was trimmed by 5 bases and J by 1 base, leaving 10 bases between them. This CDR3 has 14 residues. CDR3 protein: CASSPILGTDTQYF. The CDR3 DNA reads TGTGCCAGCAGCCCAATCTTGGGCACAGATACGCAGTATTTT.

This clonotype has at least ten counts. The chain recombines TRBV30 with TRBJ2-1; D is perhaps TRBD2 (5 bases). Germline CDR1 is GTSNPN and CDR2 is SVGIG (reference sequence). The CDR3 length is 15 residues. The V gene lost 4 bases and the J gene lost 1 base, with 14 bases spanning the gap. Written as DNA, the CDR3 is TGTGCCTGGAACGGGCGGAGCGGATCCTACAATGAGCAGTTCTTC. Translated, it gives CAWNGRSGSYNEQFF.

This chain links TRBV11-1 with TRBJ2-1; perhaps D is TRBD1 or TRBD2 (5 bases each). The ends were cut back, 8 bases at V and 7 bases at J, with 15 bases in the middle. CDR3 length: 13 residues. Germline V lookup: CDR1 SGHAT, CDR2 FQDESV (reference sequence). The CDR3 region has the DNA TGTGCCAGCGAGTCGGGGCCAGGGAATGAGCAGTTCTTC. It is translated as CASESGPGNEQFF. Supplemented by reference TRBV11-1 and TRBJ2-1, the full variable domain reads EAEVAQSPRYKITEKSQAVAFWCDPISGHATLYWYRQILGQGPELLVQFQDESVVDDSQLPKDRFSAERLKGVDSTLKIQPAELGDSAMYLCASESGPGNEQFFGPGTRLTVL.